Listed below are T cell receptor beta chains from one sample, sequenced in a study of molecular identifiers for immune sequencing clone quantification. TCRdb reprocessed the PCR reads with MiXCR, giving one entry per CDR3 protein. The table lists about 40,000 distinct CDR3 sequences, less than 20% of them singletons. The source material was naive CD8+ T cells from blood, with Jurkat cell RNA spiked in. Every receptor here comes from a human donor in good health. Some libraries in this study had Jurkat cell RNA spiked in. Each CDR3 is given with its conserved first and last residue. The order of the fields is J gene, clone size, D gene, V gene, CDR3 protein, CDR3 DNA. A D gene is named only where the DNA matches it firmly. Only part of the rows carry a size: once, few, many, or a class if the clone is expanded.

j_gene: TRBJ2-7
abundance: many
d_gene: .
v_gene: TRBV4-2
CDR3aa: CASSQDLYEQYF
CDR3nt: TGTGCCAGCAGCCAAGATTTGTACGAGCAGTACTTC

j_gene: TRBJ1-2
abundance: once
d_gene: .
v_gene: TRBV12-3/TRBV12-4
CDR3aa: CAIADGITNYGYTF
CDR3nt: TGTGCCATAGCCGACGGAATAACTAACTATGGCTACACCTTC

j_gene: TRBJ1-2
abundance: .
d_gene: .
v_gene: TRBV5-1
CDR3aa: CASYGVTDGTHGYTF
CDR3nt: TGCGCCAGCTACGGCGTGACAGACGGAACCCATGGCTACACCTTC

j_gene: TRBJ2-1
abundance: many
d_gene: .
v_gene: TRBV12-3/TRBV12-4
CDR3aa: CASSFLLDEQFF
CDR3nt: TGTGCCAGCAGTTTCCTACTAGATGAGCAGTTCTTC

j_gene: TRBJ2-3
abundance: many
d_gene: .
v_gene: TRBV24-1
CDR3aa: CATSDLPHAGTDTQYF
CDR3nt: TGTGCCACCAGTGATTTACCCCATGCTGGGACAGATACGCAGTATTTT

j_gene: TRBJ2-5
abundance: .
d_gene: TRBD2
v_gene: TRBV6-5
CDR3aa: CASSSQAGGFPQETQYF
CDR3nt: TGTGCCAGCAGTTCCCAAGCGGGAGGCTTCCCCCAAGAGACCCAGTACTTC

j_gene: TRBJ1-2
abundance: many
d_gene: .
v_gene: TRBV27
CDR3aa: CASSHAGTTGYTF
CDR3nt: TGTGCCAGCAGCCACGCCGGGACAACTGGCTACACCTTC

j_gene: TRBJ2-3
abundance: few
d_gene: .
v_gene: TRBV7-9
CDR3aa: CASSLAPLYTQYF
CDR3nt: TGTGCCAGCAGCCTCGCTCCCCTCTATACGCAGTATTTT

j_gene: TRBJ2-1
abundance: many
d_gene: .
v_gene: TRBV19
CDR3aa: CASTGSLLYNEQFF
CDR3nt: TGTGCCAGTACAGGGTCTCTCCTCTACAATGAGCAGTTCTTC

j_gene: TRBJ1-2
abundance: many
d_gene: .
v_gene: TRBV5-6
CDR3aa: CASSLVRGWAFGYTF
CDR3nt: TGTGCCAGCAGCTTGGTTCGGGGGTGGGCCTTTGGCTACACCTTC

j_gene: TRBJ2-3
abundance: many
d_gene: .
v_gene: TRBV9
CDR3aa: CASSVVVDRGTLDTQYF
CDR3nt: TGTGCCAGCAGCGTAGTAGTTGATAGGGGCACTCTAGATACGCAGTATTTT

j_gene: TRBJ2-7
abundance: many
d_gene: .
v_gene: TRBV7-2
CDR3aa: CASSLGYYGEEQYF
CDR3nt: TGTGCCAGCAGCTTAGGCTATTACGGGGAAGAGCAGTACTTC

j_gene: TRBJ2-2
abundance: many
d_gene: .
v_gene: TRBV27
CDR3aa: CASSLSGATQNTGELFF
CDR3nt: TGTGCCAGCAGTTTATCTGGGGCGACCCAGAACACCGGGGAGCTGTTTTTT

j_gene: TRBJ1-1
abundance: few
d_gene: TRBD1
v_gene: TRBV4-3
CDR3aa: CASSLDRAAKGKAFF
CDR3nt: TGCGCCAGCAGCCTAGACAGGGCGGCCAAAGGAAAAGCTTTCTTT

j_gene: TRBJ2-7
abundance: few
d_gene: TRBD1
v_gene: TRBV10-3
CDR3aa: CTISDPGTGNSYEQYF
CDR3nt: TGTACCATCAGTGACCCCGGGACAGGGAACTCCTACGAGCAGTACTTC

j_gene: TRBJ2-2
abundance: .
d_gene: TRBD2
v_gene: TRBV20-1
CDR3aa: CSARDYTHTGELFF
CDR3nt: TGCAGTGCCCGGGACTATACACACACCGGGGAGCTGTTTTTT